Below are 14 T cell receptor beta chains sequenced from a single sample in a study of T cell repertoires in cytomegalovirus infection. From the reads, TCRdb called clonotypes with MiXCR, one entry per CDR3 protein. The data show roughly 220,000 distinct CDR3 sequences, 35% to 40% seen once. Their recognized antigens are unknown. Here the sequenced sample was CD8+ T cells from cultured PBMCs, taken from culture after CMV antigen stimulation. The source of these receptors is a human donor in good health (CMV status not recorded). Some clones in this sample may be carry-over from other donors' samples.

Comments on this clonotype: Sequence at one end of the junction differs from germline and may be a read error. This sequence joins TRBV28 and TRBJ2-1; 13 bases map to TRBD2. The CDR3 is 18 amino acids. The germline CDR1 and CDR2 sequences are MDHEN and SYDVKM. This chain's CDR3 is CASSWNRLAGGPYNVQFF. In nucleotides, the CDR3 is TGTGCCAGCAGTTGGAACCGACTAGCGGGAGGCCCCTACAATGTGCAGTTCTTC.

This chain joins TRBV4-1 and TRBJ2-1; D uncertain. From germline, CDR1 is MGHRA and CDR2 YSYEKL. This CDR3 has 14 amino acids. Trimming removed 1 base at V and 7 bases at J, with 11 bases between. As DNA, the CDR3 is TGCGCCAGCAGCCAAGGAGCCGAAGGGAATGAGCAGTTCTTC. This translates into CASSQGAEGNEQFF.

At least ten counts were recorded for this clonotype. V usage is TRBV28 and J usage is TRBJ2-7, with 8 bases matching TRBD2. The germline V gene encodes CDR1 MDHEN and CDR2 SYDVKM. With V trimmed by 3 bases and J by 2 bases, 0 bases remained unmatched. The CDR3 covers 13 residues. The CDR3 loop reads CASSFGRAYEQYF. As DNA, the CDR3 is TGTGCCAGCAGTTTCGGGAGGGCCTACGAGCAGTACTTC.

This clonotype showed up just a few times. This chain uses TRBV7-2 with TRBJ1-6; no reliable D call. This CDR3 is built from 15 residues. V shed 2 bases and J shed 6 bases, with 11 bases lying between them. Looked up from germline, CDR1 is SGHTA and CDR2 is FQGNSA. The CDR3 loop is CASSLPSTFNSPLHF. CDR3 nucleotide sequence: TGTGCCAGCAGCTTACCCTCAACTTTTAATTCACCCCTCCACTTT. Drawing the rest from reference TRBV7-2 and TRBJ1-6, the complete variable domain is GAGVSQSPSNKVTEKGKDVELRCDPISGHTALYWYRQSLGQGLEFLIYFQGNSAPDKSGLPSDRFSAERTGGSVSTLTIQRTQQEDSAVYLCASSLPSTFNSPLHFGNGTRLTVT.

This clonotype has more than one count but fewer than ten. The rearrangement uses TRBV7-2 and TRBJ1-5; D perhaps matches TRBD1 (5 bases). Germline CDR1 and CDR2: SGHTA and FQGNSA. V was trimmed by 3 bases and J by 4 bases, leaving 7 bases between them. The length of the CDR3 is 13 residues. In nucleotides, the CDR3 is TGTGCCAGCAGCTTCAAGGGGAATCAGCCCCAGCATTTT. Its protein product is CASSFKGNQPQHF.

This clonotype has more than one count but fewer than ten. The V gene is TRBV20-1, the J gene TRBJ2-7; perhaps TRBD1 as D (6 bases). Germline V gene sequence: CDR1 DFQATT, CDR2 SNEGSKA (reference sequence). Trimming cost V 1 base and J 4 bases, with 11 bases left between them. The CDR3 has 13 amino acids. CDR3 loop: CSARAGTQYEQYF. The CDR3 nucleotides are TGCAGTGCTAGAGCCGGGACACAGTACGAGCAGTACTTC.

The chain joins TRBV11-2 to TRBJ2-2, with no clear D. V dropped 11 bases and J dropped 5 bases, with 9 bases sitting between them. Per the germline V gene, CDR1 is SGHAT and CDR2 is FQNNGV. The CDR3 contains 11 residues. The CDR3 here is CAVRVTGELFF. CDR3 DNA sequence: TGTGCCGTAAGGGTGACCGGGGAGCTGTTTTTT.

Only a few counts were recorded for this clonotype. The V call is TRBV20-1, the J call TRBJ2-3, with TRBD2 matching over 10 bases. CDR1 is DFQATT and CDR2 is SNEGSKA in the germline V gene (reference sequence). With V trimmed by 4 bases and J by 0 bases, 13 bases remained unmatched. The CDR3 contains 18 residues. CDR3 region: CSATGTSAKDPSTDTQYF. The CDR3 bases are TGCAGTGCTACCGGGACTAGCGCAAAAGACCCTAGCACAGATACGCAGTATTTT.

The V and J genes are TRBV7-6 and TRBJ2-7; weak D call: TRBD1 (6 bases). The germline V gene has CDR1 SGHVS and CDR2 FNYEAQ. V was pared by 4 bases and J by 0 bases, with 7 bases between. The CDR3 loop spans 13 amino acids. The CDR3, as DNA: TGTGCCAGCAGCTCACAGGGCTCCTACGAGCAGTACTTC. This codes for CASSSQGSYEQYF.

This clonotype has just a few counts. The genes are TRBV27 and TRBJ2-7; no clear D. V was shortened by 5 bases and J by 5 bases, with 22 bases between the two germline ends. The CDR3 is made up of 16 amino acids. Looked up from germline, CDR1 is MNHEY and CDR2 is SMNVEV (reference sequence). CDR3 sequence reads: CASSILPRSPNNEQYF. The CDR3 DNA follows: TGTGCCAGCAGTATCCTACCCCGGTCCCCGAACAACGAGCAGTACTTC.

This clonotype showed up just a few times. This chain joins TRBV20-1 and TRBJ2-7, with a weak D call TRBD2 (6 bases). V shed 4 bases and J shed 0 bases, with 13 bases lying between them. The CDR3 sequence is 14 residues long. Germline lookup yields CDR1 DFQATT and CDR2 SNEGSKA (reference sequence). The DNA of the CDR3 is TGCAGTGCTACCCCTCGACTAGACTCCTACGAGCAGTACTTC. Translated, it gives CSATPRLDSYEQYF.

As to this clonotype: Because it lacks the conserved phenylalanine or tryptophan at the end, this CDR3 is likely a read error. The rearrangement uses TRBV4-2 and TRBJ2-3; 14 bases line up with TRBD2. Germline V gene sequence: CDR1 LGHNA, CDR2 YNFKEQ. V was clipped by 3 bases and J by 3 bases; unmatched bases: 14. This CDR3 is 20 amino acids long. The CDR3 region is CASSQRGLAGGRRGTDTQYS. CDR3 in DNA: TGTGCCAGCAGCCAGCGTGGACTAGCGGGGGGCCGAAGGGGTACAGATACGCAGTATTCT.

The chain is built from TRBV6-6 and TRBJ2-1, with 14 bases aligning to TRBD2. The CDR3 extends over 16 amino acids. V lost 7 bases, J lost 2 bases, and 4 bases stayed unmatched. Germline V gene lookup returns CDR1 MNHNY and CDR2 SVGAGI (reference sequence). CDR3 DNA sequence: TGTGCCAGCACTAGACTAGCGGGAGGGGCCTACAATGAGCAGTTCTTC. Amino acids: CASTRLAGGAYNEQFF.

CDR3 sequence reads: CASSEALPVVDGPTGELFF. CDR3 coding DNA: TGTGCCAGCAGTGAAGCGCTTCCGGTAGTAGACGGACCAACCGGGGAGCTGTTTTTT. The chain joins TRBV2 to TRBJ2-2; D gene uncertain. The length of the CDR3 is 19 residues. V was shortened by 0 bases and J by 5 bases, with 22 bases between the two germline ends. Germline V CDR1 and CDR2: SNHLY, FYNNEI.